The 7 T cell receptor beta chains reported below all come from one sample, sequenced in a study of cytomegalovirus exposure and HLA in healthy donors. TCRdb's copy holds only in-frame clones and misses some; the assay was immunoSEQ multiplex PCR. This table has 150,000 to 200,000 clones, roughly nine tenths appearing once. Sequenced material: PBMCs. The source is a woman in her 30s in good health and CMV-seronegative.

The V and J genes are TRBV6-5 and TRBJ2-1; D remains ambiguous. Per the germline V gene, CDR1 is MNHEY and CDR2 is SVGAGI. V was pared by 0 bases and J by 7 bases, with 16 bases between. CDR3 length: 16 amino acids. CDR3 in DNA: TGTGCCAGCAGTTACTCTGTTGACACCGAGTGGAATGAGCAGTTCTTC. This sequence encodes CASSYSVDTEWNEQFF.

This chain links TRBV10-3 with TRBJ1-1; D possibly corresponds to TRBD1 (6 bases). Germline V gene sequence: CDR1 ENHRY, CDR2 SYGVKD. This CDR3 is 16 amino acids long. The V and J ends lost 5 bases and 5 bases respectively, with 21 bases between them. CDR3 loop: CAISSKPGQTVTEAFF. The CDR3 DNA reads TGTGCCATCAGTTCGAAACCGGGACAAACAGTTACTGAAGCTTTCTTT.

A word on this clone: This sample includes further DNA sequences coding for the same CDR3. The V and J genes are TRBV20-1 and TRBJ2-7; no clear D gene. CDR1 and CDR2 (germline): DFQATT, SNEGSKA (reference sequence). Trimming took off 5 bases at V and 4 bases at J, with 9 bases between the two ends. The CDR3 is made up of 11 amino acids. The CDR3: CSAPDGYEQYF. Here the CDR3 DNA reads TGCAGTGCTCCAGACGGTTACGAGCAGTACTTC.

CDR3: CASRLTRDTNNEKLFF. CDR3 nucleotide sequence: TGTGCCAGCAGACTCACCCGGGACACCAATAATGAAAAACTGTTTTTT. The genes are TRBV2 and TRBJ1-4, with D possibly TRBD1 on 6 matching bases. This CDR3 is built from 16 residues. The V and J ends lost 6 bases and 4 bases respectively, with 18 bases between them. Looked up from germline, CDR1 is SNHLY and CDR2 is FYNNEI.

The V call is TRBV7-9, the J call TRBJ1-2; 8 nucleotides align to TRBD1. Germline CDR1 is SEHNR and CDR2 is FQNEAQ (reference sequence). The V and J ends lost 4 bases and 7 bases, in that order; junction bases with no gene match: 8. This CDR3 spans 14 amino acids. The CDR3 reads CASSSSQGAVGYTF. CDR3 DNA sequence: TGTGCCAGCAGCTCATCCCAGGGGGCCGTTGGCTACACCTTC.

The chain uses TRBV11-1 and TRBJ2-6, with unresolved D. The germline V gene has CDR1 SGHAT and CDR2 FQDESV (reference sequence). The V end was cut by 4 bases, the J end by 4 bases, with 11 bases between. The CDR3 length is 15 residues. The chain's CDR3 is CASSSSRPGANVLTF. Written as DNA, the CDR3 is TGTGCCAGCAGCTCGAGTAGGCCCGGGGCCAACGTCCTGACTTTC. Variable domain in full (rest from reference TRBV11-1 and TRBJ2-6): EAEVAQSPRYKITEKSQAVAFWCDPISGHATLYWYRQILGQGPELLVQFQDESVVDDSQLPKDRFSAERLKGVDSTLKIQPAELGDSAMYLCASSSSRPGANVLTFGAGSRLTVL.

The chain recombines TRBV5-5 with TRBJ1-5, with D maybe TRBD1 (5 bases). The CDR3 spans 14 residues. Germline lookup yields CDR1 SGHKS and CDR2 YYEKEE (reference sequence). Trimming took 5 bases from V and 2 from J, leaving 11 bases between them. This CDR3 is CASRKDTGNQPQHF. The CDR3 DNA reads TGTGCCAGCAGGAAGGACACCGGCAATCAGCCCCAGCATTTT.